This passage covers 10 T cell receptor beta chains from one sample sequenced in a study of T cells in Graves' hyperthyroidism and ophthalmopathy. TCR beta CDR3 regions were amplified from RNA transcripts. The primer set for the first-round RT-PCR of the TCR CDR3 was HTBI. A single record per CDR3 protein comes from TCRdb applying MiXCR to the multiplex PCR reads. This repertoire shows hundreds of thousands of distinct CDR3 sequences, 15% to 18% found once; its top ten account for 7.5% to 8%. Specimen: blood. Receptors were obtained from a woman younger than 35 with Graves' hyperthyroidism.

This clonotype was seen many times. The CDR3 here is CASSLASGPLDTQYF. The CDR3 DNA reads TGTGCCAGCAGTTTGGCTAGCGGGCCCTTAGATACGCAGTATTTT. The J gene is TRBJ2-3, the V gene TRBV12-3 or TRBV12-4, with 8 bases matching TRBD2. Trimming took 3 bases from V and 5 from J; bases not matched to a gene: 7. The CDR3 spans 15 residues.

This clonotype was observed many times. The rearrangement uses TRBV3-1 and TRBJ1-5; maybe TRBD1 (5 bases). There are 13 residues in the CDR3. V lost 1 base, J lost 5 bases, and 6 bases lay in between. CDR1 is LGHDT, CDR2 YNNKEL, per germline (reference sequence). This CDR3 reads CASSQGGDQPQHF. Here the CDR3 DNA reads TGTGCCAGCAGCCAAGGGGGGGATCAGCCCCAGCATTTT.

The genes are TRBV11-3 and TRBJ2-4; D gene uncertain. The CDR3 spans 15 residues. With 4 bases removed from V and 0 bases from J, the gap between germline ends came to 10 bases. Germline V lookup: CDR1 SGHNT, CDR2 YENEEA. In DNA form, the CDR3 reads TGTGCCAGCAGCTCCCTCGCCCAAGCCAAAAACATTCAGTACTTC. Translating it yields CASSSLAQAKNIQYF.

V is TRBV6-4 and J is TRBJ2-1, with TRBD2 identical over 9 bases. J gave up 7 bases and V 6 bases, and 7 bases lay outside the gene matches. The CDR3 consists of 14 residues. From germline, CDR1 is MRHNA and CDR2 SNTAGT. CDR3 coding DNA: TGTGCCAGCAGAAGGACTAGCGAAGGGAATGAGCAGTTCTTC. Translated, it gives CASRRTSEGNEQFF.

This clonotype was found many times. The chain employs TRBV27 and TRBJ1-1, with D maybe TRBD1 (6 bases). The CDR3 totals 16 residues. V shed 0 bases and J shed 2 bases, with 13 bases lying between them. Germline V gene sequence: CDR1 MNHEY, CDR2 SMNVEV (reference sequence). CDR3 region: CASSLSRGGLNTEAFF. CDR3 in DNA: TGTGCCAGCAGTTTATCAAGAGGGGGGCTCAACACTGAAGCTTTCTTT.

This clonotype was observed at least ten times. V usage is TRBV11-3 and J usage is TRBJ2-7; the match to TRBD2 covers 7 bases. The trim removed 3 bases at V and 0 bases at J, leaving 5 bases unmatched. CDR3 size: 15 residues. The germline V gene encodes CDR1 SGHNT and CDR2 YENEEA. The CDR3 region is CASSLHSGSSYEQYF. The CDR3 DNA is TGTGCCAGCAGCTTGCATAGCGGGTCCTCCTACGAGCAGTACTTC. Full variable domain (outside the CDR3, taken from reference TRBV11-3 and TRBJ2-7): EAGVVQSPRYKIIEKKQPVAFWCNPISGHNTLYWYLQNLGQGPELLIRYENEEAVDDSQLPKDRFSAERLKGVDSTLKIQPAELGDSAVYLCASSLHSGSSYEQYFGPGTRLTVT.

This clonotype was counted between two and nine times. The chain recombines TRBV10-3 with TRBJ1-1; tentative D call: TRBD1 (6 bases). In germline, CDR1 is ENHRY, CDR2 SYGVKD. V lost 11 bases and J 3 bases, leaving 16 bases between the germline ends. The CDR3 extends over 13 amino acids. The CDR3 protein is CAAQQGLDTEAFF. The CDR3, as DNA: TGTGCCGCTCAACAGGGTTTGGACACTGAAGCTTTCTTT.

This rearrangement joins TRBV6-5 to TRBJ2-1; no firm D call. V was clipped by 0 bases and J by 10 bases, with 16 bases between them. This CDR3 spans 15 amino acids. Per germline, CDR1 MNHEY and CDR2 SVGAGI. For the CDR3, the DNA is TGTGCCAGCAGTTACTCGTCCCTCCCATTGAGGGAGCAGTTCTTC. It is translated as CASSYSSLPLREQFF.

The CDR3 region is CASSSVGGNTIYF. CDR3 bases: TGTGCCAGCAGCTCCGTGGGGGGAAACACCATATATTTT. V gene TRBV9 combines with J gene TRBJ1-3; D not certain. The germline V gene has CDR1 SGDLS and CDR2 YYNGEE. This CDR3 is built from 13 residues. Trimming shortened V by 4 bases and J by 4 bases, and 9 bases separated the two germline ends.

The chain links TRBV5-1 to TRBJ1-6; no reliable D call. V was shortened by 0 bases and J by 7 bases, with 5 bases between the two germline ends. Germline CDR1 reads SGHRS; CDR2 reads YFSETQ. This CDR3 is 13 amino acids long. The CDR3 DNA is TGCGCCAGCAGCTTGGAGGAGAATTCACCCCTCCACTTT. This encodes CASSLEENSPLHF.